The 10 T cell receptor beta chains given below trace back to one sample, sequenced in a study of radiation and T cells in renal cell carcinoma (TCRdb year 2020). Read against the paper, the sample's time point label means: tumor resected at nephrectomy. The sample's treatment or condition label, decoded: treatment-naive control, cytoreductive nephrectomy. The library relied on the immunoSEQ multiplex PCR assay. TCRdb's version of the immuneACCESS table is confined to in-frame rearrangements and falls short of the full clone set. An unresolved V gene accounts for under half of the shortfall where checked; the remainder is of unknown origin. The sample table shows 8,000 to 10,000 clones, and about 66% are seen once. The ten biggest clones cover around 15% of the sample. The sample was tumor tissue, taken from a patient whose treatment was nephrectomy without radiotherapy. These receptors originate from a man between 60 and 70 years old with renal cell carcinoma.

V and J are TRBV5-1 and TRBJ1-2; TRBD1 is a possible D gene (5 bases). With 0 bases removed from V and 6 bases from J, the gap between germline ends came to 6 bases. Per germline, CDR1 SGHRS and CDR2 YFSETQ. CDR3 size: 12 residues. CDR3 sequence: CASSLEGHGYTF. The CDR3 DNA reads TGCGCCAGCAGCTTGGAGGGACATGGCTACACCTTC.

This rearrangement joins TRBV9 to TRBJ2-5; D is unresolved. Trimming removed 4 bases from V and 7 bases from J, with 26 bases in between. The CDR3 runs to 17 residues. Germline V gene lookup returns CDR1 SGDLS and CDR2 YYNGEE. CDR3 DNA: TGTGCCAGCAGCCCCCTCGGGCCGCGCGGCGGACCGAGGACCCAGTACTTC. The encoded protein is CASSPLGPRGGPRTQYF.

The genes are TRBV6-6 and TRBJ2-1, with 7 bases lining up with TRBD1. With V trimmed by 7 bases and J by 0 bases, 6 bases remained unmatched. Germline V CDR1 and CDR2: MNHNY, SVGAGI (reference sequence). The CDR3 length is 15 residues. The CDR3 protein is CASTPDRDSYNEQFF. The CDR3 DNA reads TGTGCCAGCACCCCAGACAGGGACTCCTACAATGAGCAGTTCTTC.

The chain combines TRBV7-9 with TRBJ2-1; 8 positions match TRBD1. CDR3 size: 15 residues. V dropped 5 bases and J dropped 4; count of bases not matched to a gene: 7. CDR1 SEHNR and CDR2 FQNEAQ come from the germline V gene (reference sequence). The CDR3 loop reads CASSVRQGRYNEQFF. The CDR3 DNA reads TGTGCCAGCAGCGTCCGACAGGGGCGATACAATGAGCAGTTCTTC.

This clone has just one count. The chain has TRBV4-3 and TRBJ2-1; the D gene is possibly TRBD2 (5 bases). Germline CDR1 LGHNA, CDR2 YSLEER. The CDR3 contains 17 residues. The V end lost 0 bases, the J end lost 4 bases, and 16 bases lay between the germline ends. The CDR3 sequence is CASSQEIGLAGYNEQFF. The CDR3 DNA is TGCGCCAGCAGCCAAGAGATAGGTCTAGCCGGTTACAATGAGCAGTTCTTC.

V usage is TRBV5-1 and J usage is TRBJ1-1, with 9 bases that match TRBD1. The trim removed 4 bases at V and 2 bases at J, leaving 3 bases unmatched. The germline V gene encodes CDR1 SGHRS and CDR2 YFSETQ. The CDR3 extends over 14 amino acids. CDR3 residues: CASSVGQGNTEAFF. In DNA form, the CDR3 reads TGCGCCAGCAGCGTGGGACAGGGTAACACTGAAGCTTTCTTT. The whole variable domain, filled in from reference TRBV5-1 and TRBJ1-1, reads KAGVTQTPRYLIKTRGQQVTLSCSPISGHRSVSWYQQTPGQGLQFLFEYFSETQRNKGNFPGRFSGRQFSNSRSEMNVSTLELGDSALYLCASSVGQGNTEAFFGQGTRLTVV.

This clone has only a few counts. The rearrangement links TRBV28 to TRBJ1-4; D uncertain. The CDR3 totals 15 residues. V dropped 8 bases and J dropped 0 bases, with 13 bases sitting between them. Looked up from germline, CDR1 is MDHEN and CDR2 is SYDVKM. The CDR3 nucleotides read TGTGCCAGCGGGCAATCAAGTGCAACTAATGAAAAACTGTTTTTT. It specifies CASGQSSATNEKLFF.

The chain couples TRBV5-1 to TRBJ2-5; 13 bases match TRBD2. This CDR3 has 16 amino acids. Germline-derived CDR1 and CDR2 are SGHRS and YFSETQ. Germline trimming cut 4 bases from V and 2 bases from J; bases unmatched to any gene: 5. The CDR3, as DNA: TGCGCCAGCAGCCCAGGGACTAGCGGGACTCAAGAGACCCAGTACTTC. Translated: CASSPGTSGTQETQYF.

The chain uses TRBV5-4 and TRBJ2-2; perhaps TRBD2 as D (6 bases). This CDR3 comprises 15 residues. Germline V gives CDR1 SGHNT, CDR2 YYREEE (reference sequence). The ends were cut back, 0 bases at V and 3 bases at J, with 9 bases in the middle. The CDR3 bases are TGTGCCAGCAGCTTGGCCCCGGGGGACACCGGGGAGCTGTTTTTT. Residues: CASSLAPGDTGELFF.

The chain is built from TRBV7-9 and TRBJ2-3; D is perhaps TRBD1 (6 bases). CDR3 length equals 13 residues. Trimming pared 5 bases from V and 4 bases from J, leaving 10 bases between. The germline gives CDR1 SEHNR, CDR2 FQNEAQ (reference sequence). The CDR3 sequence: CASSPRGPDTQYF. For the CDR3, the DNA is TGTGCCAGCAGCCCCAGGGGCCCAGATACGCAGTATTTT.